The clone carrying this TCR beta chain was seen just once. Its antigen is still unknown. RNA was isolated and reverse transcribed to cDNA, the sequencing template. This table comes from immunoSEQ multiplex PCR, and its TCRdb copy is limited to in-frame clones, with some not included. The repertoire holds about 200,000 clones, approximately 38% seen once, with around 0.48% in the top ten. V shed 0 bases and J shed 2 bases, with 7 bases lying between them. The CDR3 is 14 amino acids. Per the germline V gene, CDR1 is SEHNR and CDR2 is FQNEAQ (reference sequence). The treatment denotes: oral pan-JAK inhibitor, 5-10 mg twice daily. The data derive from a study of CD8+ T cells in alopecia areata. Study overall: Percentage of affected scalp area was the basis on which treated patients' severity was scored. The study, taken as a whole, reports: Sequence data from scalp samples additionally include resident alphabeta T cells of normal skin.

This sequence was found in a human donor with alopecia areata. The chain links TRBV7-9 to TRBJ1-2; D possibly corresponds to TRBD1 (5 bases). The source material was CD4+ T cells sorted from blood, sampled at roughly week 30, from a patient treated with tofacitinib. The CDR3 bases are TGTGCCAGCAGCTTAGCGTCAGGGAACTATGGCTACACCTTC. It codes for CASSLASGNYGYTF.